This is a list of T cell receptor beta chains from one sample in a study of blood T cells in healthy people across ages. Via MiXCR, TCRdb re-called the 5' RACE reads, giving one row per CDR3 protein. The data show approximately 960,000 distinct CDR3 sequences, roughly 29% seen once. These same data were also listed under a study on T cells of mothers and their children.

The sequenced sample was blood. The receptors come from a woman in her 40s in good health. Both conserved end residues are part of each CDR3.

CASTSETPGPYEQYF	TRBJ2-7	TRBV6-2/TRBV6-3
CASSQVPDGETQYF	TRBJ2-5	TRBV4-1
CASKNLWGETQYF	TRBJ2-5	TRBV7-9
CSAARDSANYGYTF	TRBJ1-2	TRBV20-1
CASRDGELFF	TRBJ2-2	TRBV6-2/TRBV6-3
CASSQDPGRSGPQHF	TRBJ1-5	TRBV3-1
CASSYSEQVRGEQYF	TRBJ2-7	TRBV6-6
CASKASGTRGEAQYF	TRBJ2-5	TRBV28
CAWSLSYPSTGRLGYTF	TRBJ1-2	TRBV30
CASQPTGDRGRRGYTF	TRBJ1-2	TRBV28
CASSPPGATGELFF	TRBJ2-2	TRBV7-3
CASRGAEAFF	TRBJ1-1	TRBV12-3/TRBV12-4
CASSPIPYRLGGETQYF	TRBJ2-5	TRBV7-2